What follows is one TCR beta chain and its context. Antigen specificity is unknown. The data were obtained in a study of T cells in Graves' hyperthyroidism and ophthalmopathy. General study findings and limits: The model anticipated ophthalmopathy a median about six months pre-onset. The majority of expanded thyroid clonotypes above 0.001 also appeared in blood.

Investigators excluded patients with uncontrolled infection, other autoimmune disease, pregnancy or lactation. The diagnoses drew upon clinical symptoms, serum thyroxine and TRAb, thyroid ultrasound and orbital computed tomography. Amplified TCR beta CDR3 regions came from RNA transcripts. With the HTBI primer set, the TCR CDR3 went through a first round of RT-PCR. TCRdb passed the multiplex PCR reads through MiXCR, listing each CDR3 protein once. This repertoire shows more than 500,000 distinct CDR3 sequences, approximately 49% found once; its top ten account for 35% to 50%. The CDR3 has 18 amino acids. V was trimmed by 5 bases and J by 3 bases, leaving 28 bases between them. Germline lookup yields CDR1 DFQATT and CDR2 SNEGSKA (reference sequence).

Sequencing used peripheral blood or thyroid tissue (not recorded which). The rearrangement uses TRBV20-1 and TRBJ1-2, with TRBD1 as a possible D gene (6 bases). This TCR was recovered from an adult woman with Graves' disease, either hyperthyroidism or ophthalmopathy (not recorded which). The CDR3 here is CSAGPGPLTGLGHYGYTF. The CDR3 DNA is TGCAGTGCTGGACCGGGCCCCCTCACAGGGCTCGGTCACTATGGCTACACCTTC.